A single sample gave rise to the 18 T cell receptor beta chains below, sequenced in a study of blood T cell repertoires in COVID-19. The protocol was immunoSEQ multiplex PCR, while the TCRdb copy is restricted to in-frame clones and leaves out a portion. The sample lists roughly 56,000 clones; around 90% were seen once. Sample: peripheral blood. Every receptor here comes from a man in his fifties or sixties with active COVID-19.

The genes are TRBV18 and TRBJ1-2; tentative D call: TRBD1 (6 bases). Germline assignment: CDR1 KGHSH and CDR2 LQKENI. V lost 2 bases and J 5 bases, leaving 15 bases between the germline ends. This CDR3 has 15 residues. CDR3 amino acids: CASSPVGDQGYGYTF. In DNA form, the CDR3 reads TGTGCCAGCTCACCAGTGGGGGATCAGGGGTATGGCTACACCTTC.

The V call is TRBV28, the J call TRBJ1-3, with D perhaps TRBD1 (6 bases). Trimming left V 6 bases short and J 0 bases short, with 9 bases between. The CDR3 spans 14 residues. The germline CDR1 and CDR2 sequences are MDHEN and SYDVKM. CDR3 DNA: TGTGCCAGCAGCACAGGGACCTCTGGAAACACCATATATTTT. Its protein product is CASSTGTSGNTIYF.

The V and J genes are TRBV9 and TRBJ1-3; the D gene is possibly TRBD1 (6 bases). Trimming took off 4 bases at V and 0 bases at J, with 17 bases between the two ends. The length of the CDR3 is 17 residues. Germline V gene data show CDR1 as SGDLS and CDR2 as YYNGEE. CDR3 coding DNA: TGTGCCAGCAGCAGAGAGAGTACAGGGAACTCTGGAAACACCATATATTTT. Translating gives CASSRESTGNSGNTIYF.

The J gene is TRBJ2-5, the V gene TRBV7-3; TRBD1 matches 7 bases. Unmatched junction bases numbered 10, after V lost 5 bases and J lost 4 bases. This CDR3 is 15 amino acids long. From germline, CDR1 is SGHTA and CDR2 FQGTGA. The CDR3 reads CASSARQGRGETQYF. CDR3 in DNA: TGTGCCAGCAGCGCTCGACAGGGAAGAGGAGAGACCCAGTACTTC.

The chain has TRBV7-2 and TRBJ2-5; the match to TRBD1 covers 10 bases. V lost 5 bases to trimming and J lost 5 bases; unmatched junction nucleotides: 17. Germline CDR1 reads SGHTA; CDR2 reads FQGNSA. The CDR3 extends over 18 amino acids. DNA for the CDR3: TGTGCCAGCAGCCTCGCCCCCGGGACAGGGGCCCGTGGGGAGACCCAGTACTTC. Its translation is CASSLAPGTGARGETQYF.

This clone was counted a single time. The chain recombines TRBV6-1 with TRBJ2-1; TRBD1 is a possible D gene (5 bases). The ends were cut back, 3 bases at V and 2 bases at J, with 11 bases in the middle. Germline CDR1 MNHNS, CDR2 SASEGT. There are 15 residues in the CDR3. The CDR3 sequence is CASSDLVGAYNEQFF. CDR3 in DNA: TGTGCCAGCAGTGACCTTGTAGGGGCCTACAATGAGCAGTTCTTC.

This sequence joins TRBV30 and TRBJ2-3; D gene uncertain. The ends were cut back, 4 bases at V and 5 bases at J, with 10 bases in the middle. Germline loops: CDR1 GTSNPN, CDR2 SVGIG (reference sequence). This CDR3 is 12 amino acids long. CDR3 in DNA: TGTGCCTGGAACTTGTTCGTAGATACGCAGTATTTT. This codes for CAWNLFVDTQYF.

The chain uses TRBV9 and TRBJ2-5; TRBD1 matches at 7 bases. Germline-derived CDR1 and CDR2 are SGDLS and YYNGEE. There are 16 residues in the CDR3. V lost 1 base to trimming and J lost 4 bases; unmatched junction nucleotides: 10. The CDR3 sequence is CASSVWTGRGGETQYF. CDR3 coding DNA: TGTGCCAGCAGCGTATGGACAGGAAGGGGTGGAGAGACCCAGTACTTC.

CDR3 nucleotides: TGTGCCACCAGCAGAGACCTAAAGGGGGCACGGGTCTACGAGCAGTACTTC. It specifies CATSRDLKGARVYEQYF. This chain uses TRBV15 with TRBJ2-7; 7 bases agree with TRBD1. The CDR3 length is 17 residues. J was trimmed by 3 bases and V by 0 bases; bases with no gene match: 11. CDR1 LNHNV and CDR2 YYDKDF come from the germline V gene (reference sequence).

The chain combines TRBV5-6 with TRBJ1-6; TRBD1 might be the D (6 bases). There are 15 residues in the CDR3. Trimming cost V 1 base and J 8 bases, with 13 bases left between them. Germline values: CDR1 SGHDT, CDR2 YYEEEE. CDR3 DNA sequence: TGTGCCAGCAGCTTGATGGGACGGACAGATTCACCCCTCCACTTT. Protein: CASSLMGRTDSPLHF.

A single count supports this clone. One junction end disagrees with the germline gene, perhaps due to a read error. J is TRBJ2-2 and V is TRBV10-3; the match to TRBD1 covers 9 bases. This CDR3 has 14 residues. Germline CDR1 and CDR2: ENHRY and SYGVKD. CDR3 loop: CVITGTGRTGELFF. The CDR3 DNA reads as TGTGTCATCACCGGGACAGGGCGCACCGGGGAGCTGTTTTTT.

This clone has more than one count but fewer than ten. The CDR3 DNA follows: TGTGCCAGCACAGGATCCTACGAGCAGTACTTC. This sequence encodes CASTGSYEQYF. The chain employs TRBV2 and TRBJ2-7; D gene ambiguous. V dropped 7 bases and J dropped 1 base, with 5 bases sitting between them. In germline, CDR1 is SNHLY, CDR2 FYNNEI. The CDR3 is 11 amino acids.

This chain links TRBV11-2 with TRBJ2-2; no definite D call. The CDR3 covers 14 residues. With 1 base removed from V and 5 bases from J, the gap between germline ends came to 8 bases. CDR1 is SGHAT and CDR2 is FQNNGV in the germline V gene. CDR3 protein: CASSLGRRTGELFF. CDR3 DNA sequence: TGTGCCAGCAGCTTAGGCAGGCGTACCGGGGAGCTGTTTTTT.

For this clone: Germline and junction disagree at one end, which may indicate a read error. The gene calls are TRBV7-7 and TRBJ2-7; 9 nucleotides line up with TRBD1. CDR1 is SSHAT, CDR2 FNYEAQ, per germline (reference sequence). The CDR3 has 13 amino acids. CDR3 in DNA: TGTGCTAGCAGCCGGGACAGGGAAGCCGAGCAGTACTTC. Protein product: CASSRDREAEQYF.

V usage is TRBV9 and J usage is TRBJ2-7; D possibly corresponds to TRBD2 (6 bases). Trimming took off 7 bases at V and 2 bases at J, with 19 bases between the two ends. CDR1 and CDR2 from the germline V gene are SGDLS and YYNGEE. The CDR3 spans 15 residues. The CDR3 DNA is TGTGCCAGCGGCTCTGGGGGACTCAGTGCCTACGAGCAGTACTTC. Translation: CASGSGGLSAYEQYF.

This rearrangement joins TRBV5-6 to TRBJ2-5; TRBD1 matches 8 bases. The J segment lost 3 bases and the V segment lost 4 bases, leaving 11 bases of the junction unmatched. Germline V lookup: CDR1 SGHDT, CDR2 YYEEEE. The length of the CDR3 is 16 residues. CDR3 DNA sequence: TGTGCCAGCAGCCGGACAGGGATTGGGCTAAAAGAGACCCAGTACTTC. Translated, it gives CASSRTGIGLKETQYF.

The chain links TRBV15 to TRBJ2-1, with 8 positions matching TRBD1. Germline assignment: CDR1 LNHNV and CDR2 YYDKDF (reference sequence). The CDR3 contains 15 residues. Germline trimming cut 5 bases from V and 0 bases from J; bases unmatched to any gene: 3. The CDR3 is CATSQQGDSYNEQFF. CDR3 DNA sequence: TGTGCCACCAGCCAACAGGGGGACTCCTACAATGAGCAGTTCTTC.

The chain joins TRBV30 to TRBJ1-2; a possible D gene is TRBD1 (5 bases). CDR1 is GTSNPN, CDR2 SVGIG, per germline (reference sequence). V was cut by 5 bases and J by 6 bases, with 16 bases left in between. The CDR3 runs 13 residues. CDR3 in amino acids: CAWGGGGTHGYTF. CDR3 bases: TGTGCCTGGGGAGGTGGAGGGACGCATGGCTACACCTTC.